Following are 15 T cell receptor beta chains from one sample sequenced in a study of T cells in Graves' hyperthyroidism and ophthalmopathy. From RNA transcripts, TCR beta CDR3 regions were amplified. In the first-round RT-PCR of the TCR CDR3, the HTBI primer set was used. Using its own MiXCR run on the multiplex PCR reads, TCRdb lists one record per CDR3 protein. Of about 52,000 distinct CDR3 sequences listed, roughly 50% are singletons. Sequencing used blood. These receptors were taken from a woman aged 45-65 years with Graves' ophthalmopathy.

The J gene is TRBJ1-2, the V gene TRBV28; D possibly corresponds to TRBD1 (6 bases). Germline CDR1 MDHEN, CDR2 SYDVKM. The CDR3 loop spans 15 amino acids. Trimming cost V 8 bases and J 4 bases, with 20 bases left between them. CDR3 bases: TGTGCCAGCTCACTGGGGGCAGGGGCGTCCTATGGCTACACCTTC. Its translation is CASSLGAGASYGYTF.

To note about this clonotype: This could be a read error, since a much larger clone is one nucleotide away. This rearrangement joins TRBV7-2 to TRBJ2-5; D gene uncertain. This CDR3 has 13 residues. Germline-derived CDR1 and CDR2 are SGHTA and FQGNSA. CDR3 in DNA: TGTGCCGGCAGTCCGGAACTCAATCAGCCCCAGTACTTC. Translating gives CAGSPELNQPQYF. The entire variable domain, with the rest obtained from reference TRBV7-2 and TRBJ2-5, is as follows: GAGVSQSPSNKVTEKGKDVELRCDPISGHTALYWYRQSLGQGLEFLIYFQGNSAPDKSGLPSDRFSAERTGGSVSTLTIQRTQQEDSAVYLCAGSPELNQPQYFGPGTRLLVL.

In this sample, this clonotype turned up many times. This CDR3 is CASSYIGQMNTEAFF. The CDR3 DNA is TGTGCCAGCAGCTATATCGGACAGATGAACACTGAAGCTTTCTTT. This sequence joins TRBV7-2 and TRBJ1-1; tentatively, D is TRBD1 (6 bases). There are 15 residues in the CDR3. Germline values: CDR1 SGHTA, CDR2 FQGNSA. V lost 4 bases and J lost 0, with 12 bases in between.

This clonotype was detected ten times or more. The chain links TRBV7-9 to TRBJ2-5; D not certain. This CDR3 has 13 residues. Germline V gene lookup returns CDR1 SEHNR and CDR2 FQNEAQ (reference sequence). Trimming pared 5 bases from V and 5 bases from J, leaving 12 bases between. CDR3 amino acids: CASSPGPDETQYF. CDR3 DNA: TGTGCCAGCAGCCCCGGCCCGGACGAGACCCAGTACTTC.

This clonotype was recorded many times. This chain uses TRBV7-2 with TRBJ2-7; 7 nucleotides line up with TRBD1. V lost 1 base and J lost 3; bases outside the gene matches: 6. The length of the CDR3 is 15 residues. In germline, CDR1 is SGHTA, CDR2 FQGNSA. CDR3 residues: CASSLGYGTVYEQYF. The CDR3, as DNA: TGTGCCAGCAGCTTAGGGTACGGGACAGTCTACGAGCAGTACTTC.

A remark on this clonotype: This sequence may be a read error, since a much larger clone differs from it by one base. The DNA is omitted, as the CDR3 cannot be located on it reliably, and the CDR3 follows TCRdb's listing. This chain links TRBV19 with TRBJ1-2; the listed D gene, TRBD1, was not tested against the DNA. A total of 13 residues make up the CDR3, ends included. Germline V CDR1 and CDR2: LNHDA, SQIVND (reference sequence). The CDR3 sequence: CASRGTDHYGCTF.

J is TRBJ1-5 and V is TRBV7-2; D not resolved. Trimming took off 5 bases at V and 11 bases at J, with 19 bases between the two ends. Germline CDR1 reads SGHTA; CDR2 reads FQGNSA. The length of the CDR3 is 14 residues. CDR3 amino acids: CASSPPDGQETQHF. The CDR3 DNA reads TGTGCCAGCAGCCCCCCTGATGGGCAAGAGACCCAGCATTTT.

Ten or more counts support this clonotype. The rearrangement links TRBV12-3 or TRBV12-4 to TRBJ2-7; D may be TRBD2 (6 bases). The CDR3 loop spans 14 amino acids. With 4 bases removed from V and 2 bases from J, the gap between germline ends came to 12 bases. CDR3 DNA: TGTGCCAGCAGTTCCGGGACTGCCGCCTACGAGCAGTACTTC. It codes for CASSSGTAAYEQYF.

The chain combines TRBV7-2 with TRBJ1-1; D call uncertain. The germline V and J ends were trimmed by 6 bases and 11 bases, with 7 bases remaining between them. This CDR3 is 9 amino acids long. CDR1 and CDR2 from the germline V gene are SGHTA and FQGNSA. The CDR3 coding sequence is TGTGCCAGCAGTATTGGGGCTTTCTTT. Protein: CASSIGAFF.

In this sample, this clonotype turned up many times. The chain combines TRBV12-3 or TRBV12-4 with TRBJ2-3, with 14 bases identical to TRBD2. The CDR3 is 16 residues long. The junction had 4 bases not matched to a gene; V was cut back by 5 bases and J by 3 bases. The CDR3 bases are TGTGCCAGCAGTCCAAGACTAGCGGGAGGGACAGATACGCAGTATTTT. Protein sequence: CASSPRLAGGTDTQYF.

Comments on this clonotype: One end of the junction fails to match germline, which may point to a read error. The chain couples TRBV6-6 to TRBJ2-6; TRBD1 might be the D (6 bases). Germline loops: CDR1 MNHNY, CDR2 SVGAGI (reference sequence). This CDR3 has 16 amino acids. The CDR3 DNA reads TGCGCCAGCAGGCCCAACAGGGTCGCTGGGGCCAACGTCCTGAGTTTC. Translation: CASRPNRVAGANVLSF.

The CDR3 loop is CSARISGRGAEAFF. The CDR3 nucleotides read TGCAGTGCTAGAATTAGTGGTAGAGGCGCTGAAGCTTTCTTT. The chain recombines TRBV20-1 with TRBJ1-1; D is unresolved. The CDR3 length is 14 residues. Germline assignment: CDR1 DFQATT and CDR2 SNEGSKA (reference sequence). V was shortened by 2 bases and J by 6 bases, with 16 bases between the two germline ends.

With respect to this clonotype: The CDR3 does not close with the conserved phenylalanine or tryptophan, likely indicating a read error. No DNA is shown, since the ends of the CDR3 on it are uncertain; the CDR3 is the one TCRdb lists. The genes are TRBV7-3 and TRBJ1-3. CDR1 and CDR2 (germline): SGHTA, FQGTGA. The CDR3 region is 8 residues in length, termini included. CDR3 protein: CASSTGLA.

Ten or more counts support this clonotype. The V gene is TRBV6-4, the J gene TRBJ2-1; TRBD2 agrees at 9 bases. The CDR3 sequence is 17 residues long. The V and J ends lost 2 bases and 2 bases, in that order; junction bases with no gene match: 7. Germline V gives CDR1 MRHNA, CDR2 SNTAGT. The CDR3 coding sequence is TGTGCCAGCAGTGACGAGGGTGGCGGGAGGGCCTACAATGAGCAGTTCTTC. As protein: CASSDEGGGRAYNEQFF.

This clonotype was observed at least ten times. The chain employs TRBV19 and TRBJ1-6, with D possibly matching TRBD1 (5 bases). In germline, CDR1 is LNHDA, CDR2 SQIVND (reference sequence). The CDR3 sequence is 17 residues long. V lost 3 bases and J 3 bases, leaving 15 bases between the germline ends. The CDR3 protein is CASSISGRAVYNSPLHF. Written as DNA, the CDR3 is TGTGCCAGTAGTATTAGCGGCAGGGCGGTCTATAATTCACCCCTCCACTTT.